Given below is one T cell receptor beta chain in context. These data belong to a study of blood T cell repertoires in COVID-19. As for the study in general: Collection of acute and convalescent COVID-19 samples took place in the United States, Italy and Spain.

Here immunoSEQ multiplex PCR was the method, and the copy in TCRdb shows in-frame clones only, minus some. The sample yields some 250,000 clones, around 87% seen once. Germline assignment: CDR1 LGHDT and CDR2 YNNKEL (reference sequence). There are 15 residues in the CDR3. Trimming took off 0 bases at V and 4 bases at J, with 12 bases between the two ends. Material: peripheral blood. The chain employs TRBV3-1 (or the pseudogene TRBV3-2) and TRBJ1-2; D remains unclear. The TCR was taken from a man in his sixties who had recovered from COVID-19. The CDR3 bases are TGTGCCAGCAGCCAAGAAGGTTTACAGTCCTATGGCTACACCTTC. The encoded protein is CASSQEGLQSYGYTF.